Each of the 18 T cell receptor beta chains below was sequenced from the same sample in a study of response to subunit inactivated influenza vaccine (dated by TCRdb to 2016 to 2019). The library was built by means of RT-PCR. TCRdb records Illumina HiSeq 2500 as the sequencer. TCRdb applied fastp at Q25 and MiXCR to the public reads, then kept only in-frame beta chains. One record per CDR3 amino acid sequence lists the most common genes and DNA. For this sample there are roughly 290,000 distinct CDR3 sequences; roughly 22% appear just once. Around 9.6% of the sample goes to the ten largest clones. Material: PBMCs from blood, obtained about 19 months after vaccination. These receptors were taken from a man between 45 and 75 years old who received an inactivated influenza vaccine. Donor details come from another sample of the same person, matched by shared clones.

The CDR3 protein is CASSQDLAGPYEQYF. The CDR3 DNA follows: TGCGCCAGCAGCCAAGATCTAGCGGGACCATACGAGCAGTACTTC. V gene TRBV4-1 combines with J gene TRBJ2-7; 9 bases agree with TRBD2. This CDR3 contains 15 residues. V trimming: 0 bases; J trimming: 4 bases; junction bases outside the gene matches: 4. In germline, CDR1 is MGHRA, CDR2 YSYEKL.

This clonotype occurred a few times. The chain links TRBV28 to TRBJ2-7; possible D gene TRBD1, 6 bases. The CDR3 consists of 15 residues. V lost 5 bases to trimming and J lost 5 bases, with 19 bases between them. Germline CDR1 MDHEN, CDR2 SYDVKM. CDR3 coding DNA: TGTGCCAGCAGTCCCTTTAGGGGGTCAGGGGACGAGCAGTACTTC. This encodes CASSPFRGSGDEQYF.

The J gene is TRBJ2-7, the V gene TRBV7-8; D is unresolved. CDR1 SGHVS and CDR2 FQNEAQ come from the germline V gene. This CDR3 is built from 14 residues. With 6 bases removed from V and 6 bases from J, the gap between germline ends came to 18 bases. CDR3 coding DNA: TGTGCCAGCAGTCCATCCCGGGCCACGGGCGAGCAGTACTTC. As protein: CASSPSRATGEQYF.

V is TRBV10-3 and J is TRBJ2-7; D might be TRBD1 (5 bases). The germline V and J ends were trimmed by 0 bases and 4 bases, with 7 bases remaining between them. The CDR3 is made up of 13 amino acids. CDR1 and CDR2 (germline): ENHRY, SYGVKD. The CDR3 spells CAISESKGYEQYF. CDR3 coding DNA: TGTGCCATCAGTGAGTCGAAGGGGTACGAGCAGTACTTC.

This chain uses TRBV28 with TRBJ1-2; a weak D match, TRBD1 (5 bases). The CDR3 runs to 15 residues. Germline values: CDR1 MDHEN, CDR2 SYDVKM. V was clipped by 6 bases and J by 3 bases, with 17 bases between them. CDR3 in DNA: TGTGCCAGCAGCCTATTGGGCCCGGGGCACTATGGCTACACCTTC. Translating it yields CASSLLGPGHYGYTF.

This clonotype was found a few times. CDR3 bases: TGCGCCAGCAGCTTGGTGACAGGGGGGGCAGATACGCAGTATTTT. Translation: CASSLVTGGADTQYF. The rearrangement links TRBV5-1 to TRBJ2-3, with 9 bases aligning to TRBD1. The CDR3 loop spans 15 amino acids. Germline V gene sequence: CDR1 SGHRS, CDR2 YFSETQ. V gave up 0 bases and J gave up 4 bases; unmatched junction bases: 3.

This clonotype was observed a single time. The V and J genes are TRBV7-2 and TRBJ2-1; D gene ambiguous. CDR1 SGHTA and CDR2 FQGNSA come from the germline V gene. There are 13 residues in the CDR3. V was pared by 5 bases and J by 7 bases, with 12 bases between. This CDR3 reads CASSPLGSNEQFF. In DNA form, the CDR3 reads TGTGCCAGCAGCCCCCTAGGGTCTAATGAGCAGTTCTTC.

The V and J genes are TRBV7-9 and TRBJ2-3; D perhaps matches TRBD2 (5 bases). The CDR3 has 16 residues. Trimming removed 1 base from V and 3 bases from J, with 14 bases in between. From germline, CDR1 is SEHNR and CDR2 FQNEAQ (reference sequence). The CDR3, as DNA: TGTGCCAGCAGCTTAGTGGGGAGCGGAGTTACAGATACGCAGTATTTT. As protein: CASSLVGSGVTDTQYF.

The rearrangement links TRBV6-2 or TRBV6-3 to TRBJ2-2, with a weak D call TRBD1 (6 bases). The CDR3 consists of 15 residues. The ends were cut back, 5 bases at V and 3 bases at J, with 13 bases in the middle. The germline V gene has CDR1 MNHEY and CDR2 SVGEGT. The CDR3 loop is CASSRVGADTGELFF. The CDR3 bases are TGTGCCAGCAGTAGAGTGGGGGCCGACACCGGGGAGCTGTTTTTT.

The V call is TRBV4-3, the J call TRBJ2-2; D gene ambiguous. The CDR3 is made up of 16 amino acids. Germline assignment: CDR1 LGHNA and CDR2 YSLEER. V gave up 0 bases and J gave up 6 bases, with 14 bases separating them. The CDR3 coding sequence is TGCGCCAGCAGCCAAGAGATAGGGCGGCTATCCGGGGAGCTGTTTTTT. This gives the protein CASSQEIGRLSGELFF.

This clonotype appeared many times. V gene TRBV7-2 combines with J gene TRBJ1-4; D is undetermined. The V gene's germline CDR1 is SGHTA and CDR2 FQGNSA. Trimming removed 1 base from V and 0 bases from J, with 6 bases in between. This CDR3 spans 15 amino acids. CDR3 in DNA: TGTGCCAGCAGCTTAGTCCGAGCAACTAATGAAAAACTGTTTTTT. Amino acids: CASSLVRATNEKLFF.

On this clonotype itself: A clone one base away is much larger, so this may be a read error. The CDR3 carries no conserved terminal phenylalanine or tryptophan, so it likely arises from a read error. The chain has TRBV20-1 and TRBJ1-5; a possible D gene is TRBD1 (5 bases). Germline V gene data show CDR1 as DFQATT and CDR2 as SNEGSKA (reference sequence). This CDR3 comprises 13 residues. V dropped 1 base and J dropped 4 bases, with 8 bases sitting between them. CDR3 amino acids: CSARAGTNQPQHC. CDR3 DNA: TGCAGTGCTAGAGCCGGGACTAATCAGCCCCAGCATTGT.

There are many counts of this clonotype. The genes are TRBV6-2 or TRBV6-3 and TRBJ2-2; perhaps TRBD2 as D (5 bases). V was clipped by 0 bases and J by 6 bases, with 5 bases between them. CDR1 is MNHEY and CDR2 is SVGEGT in the germline V gene. The CDR3 totals 13 residues. The CDR3 is CASSYSRAGELFF. DNA for the CDR3: TGTGCCAGCAGTTACTCGAGGGCCGGGGAGCTGTTTTTT.

This clonotype was seen more than once but under ten times. The chain recombines TRBV3-1 with TRBJ1-3, with D possibly being TRBD1 (6 bases). This CDR3 is 14 amino acids long. Germline V CDR1 and CDR2: LGHDT, YNNKEL (reference sequence). V was clipped by 2 bases and J by 6 bases, with 11 bases between them. CDR3 protein: CASSQSGTTNTIYF. In DNA form, the CDR3 reads TGTGCCAGCAGCCAATCCGGGACAACAAACACCATATATTTT.

J is TRBJ2-1 and V is TRBV18; D call uncertain. Per the germline V gene, CDR1 is KGHSH and CDR2 is LQKENI. The CDR3 is made up of 12 amino acids. The V end lost 4 bases, the J end lost 0 bases, and 1 base lay between the germline ends. This chain's CDR3 is CASSHSYNEQFF. In DNA form, the CDR3 reads TGTGCCAGCTCACACTCCTACAATGAGCAGTTCTTC.

In this sample, this clonotype turned up a few times. V is TRBV20-1 and J is TRBJ1-2; D might be TRBD1 (6 bases). Trimming removed 1 base from V and 4 bases from J, with 13 bases in between. Germline CDR1 DFQATT, CDR2 SNEGSKA (reference sequence). The CDR3 is 14 residues long. This CDR3 reads CSARGGTMGYGYTF. The CDR3 nucleotides are TGCAGTGCTAGAGGGGGGACAATGGGCTATGGCTACACCTTC.

The chain carries TRBV28 and TRBJ2-7; D not certain. Trimming removed 5 bases from V and 2 bases from J, with 7 bases in between. Germline V gene sequence: CDR1 MDHEN, CDR2 SYDVKM. This CDR3 contains 12 residues. The CDR3 is CASSESTYEQYF. The CDR3, as DNA: TGTGCCAGCAGTGAATCAACCTACGAGCAGTACTTC.

This clonotype was seen repeatedly, ten times or more. V gene TRBV12-3 or TRBV12-4 combines with J gene TRBJ1-3; D unresolved. The CDR3 is made up of 11 amino acids. V lost 6 bases, J lost 5 bases, and 5 bases lay in between. CDR3 coding DNA: TGTGCCAGCAGGTTGAGAAACACCATATATTTT. It specifies CASRLRNTIYF.